This T cell receptor (beta chain) was identified in a study of control samples from healthy donors and cancer patients. Sequenced by immunoSEQ multiplex PCR; TCRdb stores in-frame clones only, minus some. The table lists about 140,000 clones, roughly 90% of them singletons. Trimming left V 8 bases short and J 0 bases short, with 11 bases between. This CDR3 contains 14 residues. Germline V lookup: CDR1 SNHLY, CDR2 FYNNEI. The genes are TRBV2 and TRBJ1-5; D is unclear. Sequenced input: blood. The TCR comes from a man aged 25 to 45 in good health. CDR3 nucleotides: TGTGCCAGCGGACGAGCATTTAGCAATCAGCCCCAGCATTTT. It encodes CASGRAFSNQPQHF.